This T cell receptor beta chain was identified during a study of beta chain features in type 1 diabetes. Overall study findings and caveats: The study found fewer insertions and more deletions at VDJ junctions in type 1 diabetes patients. Shorter templates may be favored by PCR, equally so in patients and controls. Over-representation of high TCR-expressing cells was a possible consequence of cDNA sequencing.

This CDR3 region has 14 residues. CDR1 is SEHNR and CDR2 is FQNEAQ in the germline V gene (reference sequence). V lost 2 bases and J lost 0, with 8 bases in between. In the case of this clone: Its antigen remains unidentified.

Every bit of the isolated RNA underwent reverse transcription, so sequencing read expressed TCRB transcripts. Generated by immunoSEQ multiplex PCR, the TCRdb table keeps only in-frame clones and is missing some. The table has 900,000 or so clones, 15% to 20% seen once. The receptor comes from a woman between 18 and 29 years old in good health. The chain has TRBV7-9 and TRBJ2-7, with D uncertain. The source material was naive CD4+ T cells from blood. In DNA, the CDR3 is TGTGCCAGCAGCTTAAGTCGCCTCTCCTACGAGCAGTACTTC. Residues: CASSLSRLSYEQYF.